These T cell receptor beta chains were read from a single sample in a study of blood T cell repertoires in COVID-19. Libraries were prepared by immunoSEQ multiplex PCR; TCRdb keeps only in-frame clonotypes and omits some of them. The data contain 250,000 to 300,000 clones, 82% of them seen just once; the ten biggest clones take up about 3%. Source material: peripheral blood. All receptors come from a woman between 18 and 29 years old with acute or convalescent COVID-19. CDR3s include the opening cysteine and the closing phenylalanine or tryptophan. Fields, in order: D gene, clone size, V gene, J gene, CDR3 protein, CDR3 DNA. The D gene is left open where the match is weak. Part of the rows lack a size; the others show once, few, many or a class for expanded clones.

>TRBD1|NA|TRBV28|TRBJ1-2
CASSPTGDPGGYTF
TGTGCCAGCAGTCCCACAGGGGACCCCGGGGGCTACACCTTC
>TRBD1|NA|TRBV6-5|TRBJ2-7
CASSYTGVPYEQYF
TGTGCCAGCAGTTACACAGGGGTCCCCTACGAGCAGTACTTC
>NA|NA|TRBV18|TRBJ1-1
CASSPPDSGPEAFF
TGTGCCAGCTCACCGCCGGACTCGGGCCCTGAAGCTTTCTTT
>NA|NA|TRBV12-5|TRBJ1-6
CASGSIRGATRSSPLHF
TGTGCTAGTGGTTCCATCCGCGGTGCGACCCGTAGTTCACCCCTCCACTTT
>TRBD1|few|TRBV7-8|TRBJ2-5
CASSTQSRDSLETQYF
TGTGCCAGCAGCACCCAGTCCCGGGACAGCTTGGAGACCCAGTACTTC
>NA|few|TRBV5-8|TRBJ2-2
CASSFQNTGELFF
TGTGCCAGCAGCTTTCAGAACACCGGGGAGCTGTTTTTT
>TRBD2|NA|TRBV10-1|TRBJ2-7
CASSTSGRAGEQYF
TGCGCCAGCAGTACTAGCGGGAGGGCCGGTGAGCAGTACTTC
>NA|NA|TRBV5-4|TRBJ2-7
CASSQERDTYYEQYF
TGTGCCAGCAGCCAGGAGCGGGACACCTACTACGAGCAGTACTTC
>NA|NA|TRBV30|TRBJ1-5
CAWSDGQPYSNQPQHF
TGTGCCTGGAGCGACGGACAGCCTTATAGCAATCAGCCCCAGCATTTT
>TRBD2|NA|TRBV5-8|TRBJ2-3
CASSPGTSGTDTQYF
TGTGCCAGCAGCCCCGGGACTAGCGGCACAGATACGCAGTATTTT
>NA|NA|TRBV7-2|TRBJ2-5
CASSLQAAQETQYF
TGTGCCAGCAGCCTACAAGCGGCTCAAGAGACCCAGTACTTC
>NA|NA|TRBV4-3|TRBJ1-6
CASSQDPRQGNSPLHF
TGCGCCAGCAGCCAAGACCCAAGGCAGGGCAATTCACCCCTCCACTTT
>TRBD1|NA|TRBV28|TRBJ2-5
CASSQPGQGIGTQYF
TGTGCCAGCAGTCAACCGGGACAGGGGATCGGGACCCAGTACTTC
>NA|NA|TRBV27|TRBJ2-7
CASSLGPTYEQYF
TGTGCCAGCAGTTTAGGCCCCACCTACGAGCAGTACTTC
>NA|NA|TRBV12-3/TRBV12-4|TRBJ2-3
CASSFLSTDTQYF
TGTGCCAGCAGTTTTCTTAGCACAGATACGCAGTATTTT
>NA|few|TRBV7-2|TRBJ2-5
CASSRGGAGETQYF
TGTGCCAGCAGCCGGGGTGGAGCGGGAGAGACCCAGTACTTC
>NA|NA|TRBV7-8|TRBJ2-7
CASSLSFAYEQYF
TGTGCCAGCAGCCTCTCCTTTGCCTACGAGCAGTACTTC
>TRBD2|NA|TRBV27|TRBJ2-5
CASTQSGTSGRGETQYF
TGTGCCAGCACCCAGTCCGGGACTAGCGGGAGGGGGGAGACCCAGTACTTC
>TRBD1|NA|TRBV2|TRBJ2-7
CASSERDRALLEQYF
TGTGCCAGCAGTGAACGGGACAGGGCCTTGTTAGAGCAGTACTTC
>TRBD2|NA|TRBV6-2/TRBV6-3|TRBJ2-7
CASSYSGGRAPYEQYF
TGTGCCAGCAGTTACTCTGGCGGGAGGGCCCCCTACGAGCAGTACTTC
>TRBD2|NA|TRBV2|TRBJ2-1
CASGLAGVLEQFF
TGTGCCAGCGGTTTAGCGGGAGTTTTAGAGCAGTTCTTC
>NA|NA|TRBV30|TRBJ2-7
CAWSIYQPGSYEQYF
TGTGCCTGGAGTATTTACCAACCGGGGTCCTACGAGCAGTACTTC
>TRBD1|few|TRBV28|TRBJ1-1
CASSSYADRGNTEAFF
TGTGCCAGCAGTTCATATGCCGACAGGGGGAACACTGAAGCTTTCTTT
>TRBD1|NA|TRBV7-2|TRBJ1-3
CASSLGTGPGNTIYF
TGTGCCAGCAGCTTGGGGACAGGGCCCGGAAACACCATATATTTT
>TRBD1|NA|TRBV3-1/TRBV3-2|TRBJ2-7
CASSPGSGTASYEQYF
TGTGCCAGCAGCCCAGGGAGTGGGACAGCATCCTACGAGCAGTACTTC
>TRBD2|NA|TRBV9|TRBJ2-5
CASSVAAYGGTSGHEETQYF
TGTGCCAGCAGCGTAGCGGCGTACGGGGGGACTAGCGGGCATGAAGAGACCCAGTACTTC
>NA|NA|TRBV6-1|TRBJ1-3
CASSEPGSGNTIYF
TGTGCCAGCAGTGAACCGGGATCTGGAAACACCATATATTTT
>NA|NA|TRBV20-1|TRBJ1-4
CRAWGDEKLFF
TGCCGGGCGTGGGGAGACGAAAAACTGTTTTTT
>TRBD1|NA|TRBV18|TRBJ2-1
CASSPSGTAFSYNEQFF
TGTGCCAGCTCACCTTCCGGGACAGCTTTCTCCTACAATGAGCAGTTCTTC
>NA|NA|TRBV11-1|TRBJ2-1
CASSSRASYNEQFF
TGTGCCAGCAGCTCCAGGGCGTCCTACAATGAGCAGTTCTTC
>NA|NA|TRBV10-3|TRBJ2-3
CAIWSGADTQYF
TGTGCCATCTGGAGCGGAGCAGATACGCAGTATTTT
>NA|NA|TRBV5-6|TRBJ1-3
CASSLGQNSGNTIYF
TGTGCCAGCAGCTTGGGGCAGAACTCTGGAAACACCATATATTTT